The rows below give T cell receptor beta chains drawn from one sample of a study of T cell responses to AZD1222 COVID-19 vaccine. The table came from immunoSEQ multiplex PCR; TCRdb's copy has only in-frame clones and leaves some out. The sample holds about 190,000 clones, around 91% seen once. Sequences were derived from peripheral blood, sampled on day 0 of AZD1222 vaccination. These receptor sequences come from an adult in good health. Each CDR3 is given with its conserved first and last residue. The order of the fields is J gene, D gene, clone size, V gene, CDR3 DNA, CDR3 protein. The D gene is left open where the match is weak. Not every row has a clone size; where given, it reads once, few, many or a size class.

TRBJ2-1 TRBD2 NA TRBV6-5 TGTGCCATCAAAACGGGGCTAGCGGGGGACTTGAAGCAGTTCTTC CAIKTGLAGDLKQFF
TRBJ1-1 NA NA TRBV2 TGTGCCAGCGAAGCAGGCATTATGAACACTGAAGCTTTCTTT CASEAGIMNTEAFF
TRBJ1-5 NA NA TRBV5-5 TGTGCCAGCAGCTTGATGGCAGGGGAGTTGGAGAATCAGCCCCAGCATTTT CASSLMAGELENQPQHF
TRBJ1-2 NA NA TRBV5-1 TGCGCCAGCAGCTCGGGGAGAATTAATGACTATGGCTACACCTTC CASSSGRINDYGYTF
TRBJ2-7 TRBD2 NA TRBV30 TGTGCCTGGAGTGGACGGGGGGGTGCCTACGAGCAGTACTTC CAWSGRGGAYEQYF
TRBJ1-2 NA NA TRBV27 TGTGCCAGCAGTCCAGGACAGCGCTTTCACTATGGCTACACCTTC CASSPGQRFHYGYTF
TRBJ2-7 TRBD1 NA TRBV7-2 TGTGCCAGCAGCTTAGGAGGACAGGGGGGATTCGCCGAGCAGTACTTC CASSLGGQGGFAEQYF
TRBJ2-1 NA NA TRBV30 TGTGCCTGGAGTCTGACAGAGGGCTCCTACAATGAGCAGTTCTTC CAWSLTEGSYNEQFF
TRBJ2-2 NA few TRBV7-7 TGTGCTAGCAGCCTCGGGGTCGGGGGCTCGACCGGGGAGCTGTTTTTT CASSLGVGGSTGELFF
TRBJ2-2 NA NA TRBV9 TGTGCCAGCAGCGTGGGGTCCGAAGGTGGGAGATACACCGGGGAGCTGTTTTTT CASSVGSEGGRYTGELFF
TRBJ2-1 TRBD2 NA TRBV24-1 TGTGCCACCAGTGACCCGGGGGGACCTCACAATGAGCAGTTCTTC CATSDPGGPHNEQFF
TRBJ1-4 TRBD1 few TRBV30 TGTGCCTGGAGCCACGGGACAGACCCGGGGGAAAAACTGTTTTTT CAWSHGTDPGEKLFF
TRBJ2-1 NA NA TRBV24-1 TGTGCCACGCAACGCGGGGGCGGCAATGAGCAGTTCTTC CATQRGGGNEQFF
TRBJ2-3 TRBD1 NA TRBV25-1 TGTGCCAGCAGCCCGGGACAGGGCACAGATACGCAGTATTTT CASSPGQGTDTQYF
TRBJ1-2 TRBD1 NA TRBV7-3 TGTGCCAGCAGCTTACAGGGACAGGGGGATGGCTACACCTTC CASSLQGQGDGYTF
TRBJ1-2 NA few TRBV9 TGTGCCAGCAGCTCTAATTGGAGGGACGTCGACTATGGCTACACCTTC CASSSNWRDVDYGYTF
TRBJ2-5 TRBD2 NA TRBV5-4 TGTGCCAGCAGCTCCGGCGGGGGTTACCAAGAGACCCAGTACTTC CASSSGGGYQETQYF
TRBJ1-2 TRBD1 NA TRBV4-1 TGCGCCAGCAGCCAAGACAGGGGGAACTATGGCTACACCTTC CASSQDRGNYGYTF
TRBJ1-2 TRBD1 NA TRBV4-1 TGCGCCAGCAGCCAAGTTTCCAGGGGGAACTATGGCTACACCTTC CASSQVSRGNYGYTF
TRBJ1-2 NA NA TRBV7-3 TGTGCCAGCAGCCCAACACCCCTGGTTCAGGGCCATGGCTACACCTTC CASSPTPLVQGHGYTF
TRBJ2-2 NA NA TRBV28 TGTGCCAGCAGTTTTCGAGTATCCGGGGAGCTGTTTTTT CASSFRVSGELFF
TRBJ2-6 NA NA TRBV30 TGTGCCTGGAGTGTTGGTCGGGCCAACGTCCTGACTTTC CAWSVGRANVLTF
TRBJ1-2 NA NA TRBV29-1 TGCAGCGTGGGATGGACAGCCCGCTTTAACTATGGCTACACCTTC CSVGWTARFNYGYTF
TRBJ2-4 NA NA TRBV2 TGTGCCAGCAGGGACTCCGGGACGCCGTACCTGGGCATTCAGTACTTC CASRDSGTPYLGIQYF
TRBJ1-5 NA NA TRBV4-2 TGTGCCAGCAGCCTAAGTGGGGCAGGAGATCAGCCCCAGCATTTT CASSLSGAGDQPQHF
TRBJ2-2 NA NA TRBV5-1 TGCGCCAGCAGCTTGGGCGGGTTGGACACCGGGGAGCTGTTTTTT CASSLGGLDTGELFF
TRBJ2-7 TRBD1 NA TRBV30 TGTGCCTGGGGGGACAGGTTCTACGAGCAGTACTTC CAWGDRFYEQYF
TRBJ1-1 NA NA TRBV5-4 TGTGCCAGCAGCTTGAAAGAGAACACTGAAGCTTTCTTT CASSLKENTEAFF
TRBJ1-6 NA NA TRBV30 TGTGCCTGGAGTGTCAAGGGGCTCTCCTATAATTCACCCCTCCACTTT CAWSVKGLSYNSPLHF
TRBJ1-1 NA NA TRBV6-5 TGTGCCAGCAGAACGGTGGGGGGGAACACTGAAGCTTTCTTT CASRTVGGNTEAFF
TRBJ1-2 TRBD1 NA TRBV7-9 TGTGCCAGCAGCTTCGGGACAGGGTCGTTCTACACCTTC CASSFGTGSFYTF
TRBJ1-1 NA NA TRBV7-9 TGTGCCGCCTTGGGGGGTCTGAAAGCTTTCTTT CAALGGLKAFF
TRBJ1-5 TRBD1 NA TRBV30 TGTGCCTGGACTTACAGGGGTGGTAATCAGCCCCAGCATTTT CAWTYRGGNQPQHF